The entry below gives a single T cell receptor beta chain sequence along with its context. No antigen is known for it. The data derive from a study of CD8+ T cells in alopecia areata. General observations from the study: More clonal than normal scalp was lesional scalp, particularly alopecia totalis/universalis.

Punch biopsies of lesional scalp, plus peripheral blood, were taken from alopecia areata patients. cDNA serving as the sequencing template came from extracted, reverse transcribed RNA. Assay: immunoSEQ multiplex PCR; the TCRdb copy retains only in-frame clones and omits some. The sample comprises some 30,000 clones, 70% to 80% of which are singletons, and under 20% rests with the top ten. This receptor was obtained from a human donor with alopecia areata. The sequencing sample was made of NKG2D-low CD8+ T cells sorted from blood.

The CDR3 loop reads CASSYGRTYEQYF. CDR3 sequence (DNA): TGTGCCAGCAGTTACGGACGGACCTACGAGCAGTACTTC. The V gene is TRBV28, the J gene TRBJ2-7, with D uncertain. The V gene lost 4 bases and the J gene lost 2 bases, with 9 bases spanning the gap. Germline CDR1 MDHEN, CDR2 SYDVKM. The CDR3 totals 13 residues. Full variable domain (outside the CDR3, taken from reference TRBV28 and TRBJ2-7): DVKVTQSSRYLVKRTGEKVFLECVQDMDHENMFWYRQDPGLGLRLIYFSYDVKMKEKGDIPEGYSVSREKKERFSLILESASTNQTSMYLCASSYGRTYEQYFGPGTRLTVT.